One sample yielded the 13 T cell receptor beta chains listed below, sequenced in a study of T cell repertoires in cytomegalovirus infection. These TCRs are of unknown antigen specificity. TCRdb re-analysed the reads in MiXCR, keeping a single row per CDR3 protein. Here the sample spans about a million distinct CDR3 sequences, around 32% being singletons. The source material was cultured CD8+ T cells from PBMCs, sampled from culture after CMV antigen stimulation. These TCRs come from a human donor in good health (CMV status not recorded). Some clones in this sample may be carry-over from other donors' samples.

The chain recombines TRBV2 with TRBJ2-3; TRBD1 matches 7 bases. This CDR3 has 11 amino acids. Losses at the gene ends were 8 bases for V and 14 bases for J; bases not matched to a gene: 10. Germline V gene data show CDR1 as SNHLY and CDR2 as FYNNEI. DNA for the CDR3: TGTGCCAGCGCTCCGGGACAGCTCGGGTATTTT. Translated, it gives CASAPGQLGYF. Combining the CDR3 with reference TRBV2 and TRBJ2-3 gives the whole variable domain EPEVTQTPSHQVTQMGQEVILRCVPISNHLYFYWYRQILGQKVEFLVSFYNNEISEKSEIFDDQFSVERPDGSNFTLKIRSTKLEDSAMYFCASAPGQLGYFGPGTRLTVL.

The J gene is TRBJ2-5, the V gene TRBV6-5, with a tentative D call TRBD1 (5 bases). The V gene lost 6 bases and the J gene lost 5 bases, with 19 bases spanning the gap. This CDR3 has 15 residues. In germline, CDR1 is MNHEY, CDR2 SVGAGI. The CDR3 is CASSLRVGVSETQYF. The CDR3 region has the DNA TGTGCCAGCAGCTTACGGGTAGGGGTATCGGAGACCCAGTACTTC.

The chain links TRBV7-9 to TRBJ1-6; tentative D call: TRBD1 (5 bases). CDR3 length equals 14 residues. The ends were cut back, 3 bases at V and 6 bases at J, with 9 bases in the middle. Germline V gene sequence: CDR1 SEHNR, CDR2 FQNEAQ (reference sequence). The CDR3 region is CASSFRGINSPLHF. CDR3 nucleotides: TGTGCCAGCAGCTTTCGGGGGATTAATTCACCCCTCCACTTT.

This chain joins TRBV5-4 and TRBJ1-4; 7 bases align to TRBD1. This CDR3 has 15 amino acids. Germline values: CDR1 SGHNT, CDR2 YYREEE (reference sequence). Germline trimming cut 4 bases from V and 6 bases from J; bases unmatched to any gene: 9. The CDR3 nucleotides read TGTGCCAGCAGCGCGACAGGGCCCAGCGATGAAAAACTGTTTTTT. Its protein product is CASSATGPSDEKLFF.

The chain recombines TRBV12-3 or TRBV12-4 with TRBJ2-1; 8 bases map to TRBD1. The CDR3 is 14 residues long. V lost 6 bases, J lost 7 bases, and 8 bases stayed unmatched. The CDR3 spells CASRGGTGGNEQFF. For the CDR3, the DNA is TGTGCCAGCAGGGGCGGGACAGGAGGGAATGAGCAGTTCTTC.

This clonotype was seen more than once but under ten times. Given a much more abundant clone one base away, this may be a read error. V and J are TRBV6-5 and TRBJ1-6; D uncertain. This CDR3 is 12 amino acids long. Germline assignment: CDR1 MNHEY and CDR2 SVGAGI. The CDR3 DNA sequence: TGTGCCAACAGTAAGGGAGAATCACCCCTCCACTTT. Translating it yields CANSKGESPLHF.

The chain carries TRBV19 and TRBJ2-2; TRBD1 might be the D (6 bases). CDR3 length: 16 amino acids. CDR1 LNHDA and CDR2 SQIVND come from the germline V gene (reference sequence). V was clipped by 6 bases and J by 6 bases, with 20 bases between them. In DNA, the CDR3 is TGTGCCAGTAGCTTTGGACAGTTTGATATTGCCGGGGAGCTGTTTTTT. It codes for CASSFGQFDIAGELFF.

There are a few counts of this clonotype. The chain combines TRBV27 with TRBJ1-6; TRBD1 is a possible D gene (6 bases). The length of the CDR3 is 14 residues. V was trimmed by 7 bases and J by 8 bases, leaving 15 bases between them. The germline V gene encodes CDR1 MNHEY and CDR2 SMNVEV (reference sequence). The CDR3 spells CASTDTGSDSPLHF. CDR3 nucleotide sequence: TGTGCCAGCACCGACACAGGGAGTGATTCACCCCTCCACTTT.

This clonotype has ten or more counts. CDR3 region: CASSSSASSGTGYFGYTF. The CDR3 DNA is TGTGCCAGCAGCTCCAGTGCATCCTCCGGGACAGGGTACTTTGGCTACACCTTC. The genes are TRBV7-2 and TRBJ1-2, with 9 bases identical to TRBD1. Germline-derived CDR1 and CDR2 are SGHTA and FQGNSA. The V segment lost 4 bases and the J segment 7 bases; nucleotides outside the gene matches: 19. The CDR3 has 18 residues.

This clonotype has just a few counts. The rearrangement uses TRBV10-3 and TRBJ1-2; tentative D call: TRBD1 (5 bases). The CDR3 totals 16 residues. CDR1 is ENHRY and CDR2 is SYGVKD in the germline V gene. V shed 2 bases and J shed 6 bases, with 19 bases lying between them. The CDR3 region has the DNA TGTGCCATCAGTGAGCAAAACGCCGGGGCCAGGCATGGCTACACCTTC. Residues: CAISEQNAGARHGYTF.

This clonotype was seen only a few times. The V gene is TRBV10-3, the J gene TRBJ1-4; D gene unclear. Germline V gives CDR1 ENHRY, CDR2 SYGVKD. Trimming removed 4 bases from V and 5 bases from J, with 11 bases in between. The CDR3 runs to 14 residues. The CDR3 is CAISGVAKNEKLFF. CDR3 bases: TGTGCCATCAGTGGAGTGGCCAAAAATGAAAAACTGTTTTTT.

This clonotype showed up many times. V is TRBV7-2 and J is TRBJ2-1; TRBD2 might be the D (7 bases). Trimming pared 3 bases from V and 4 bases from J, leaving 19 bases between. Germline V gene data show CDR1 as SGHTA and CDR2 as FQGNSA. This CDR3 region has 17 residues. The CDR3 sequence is CASSFGLGGPLYNEQFF. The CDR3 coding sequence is TGTGCCAGCAGCTTTGGGTTGGGGGGGCCCCTTTACAATGAGCAGTTCTTC.

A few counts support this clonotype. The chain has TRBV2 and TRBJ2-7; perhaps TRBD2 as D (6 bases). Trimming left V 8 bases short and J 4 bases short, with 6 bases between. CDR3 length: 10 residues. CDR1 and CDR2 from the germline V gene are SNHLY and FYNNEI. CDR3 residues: CASRGYEQYV. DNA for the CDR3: TGTGCCAGCCGGGGGTACGAGCAGTACGTC.